The sequence of this T cell receptor (beta chain) was determined in a study of beta chain features in type 1 diabetes. A note on this clone: The antigen remains undetermined.

Germline CDR1 is LGHNT and CDR2 is FRNRAP. The length of the CDR3 is 16 residues. V was shortened by 0 bases and J by 7 bases, with 18 bases between the two germline ends. Findings and caveats of the study: Any HLA-type effect on TCRB rearrangement remained unresolved here. Among patients with Type 1 diabetes, TCRB CDR3s were moderately but significantly shorter in every one of the four CD4+ subsets.

CD4+ cells of the naive, central memory, regulatory and stem cell-like memory types were sorted via CD45RO/CCR7/CD25/CD127/CD95/CD27. Expressed TCRB transcripts were sequenced because the entire RNA isolate underwent reverse transcription. Generated by immunoSEQ multiplex PCR, the TCRdb table keeps only in-frame clones and is missing some. The sample carries around 250,000 clones, about 14% recorded once. Sequenced material: naive CD4+ T cells from blood. The source is a man aged 25-40 years with type 1 diabetes. The J gene is TRBJ1-2, the V gene TRBV12-5; possibly TRBD1 for D (6 bases). The CDR3 here is CASGLVSGGQGRGYTF. CDR3 DNA sequence: TGTGCTAGTGGTTTGGTATCGGGGGGGCAAGGACGTGGCTACACCTTC.